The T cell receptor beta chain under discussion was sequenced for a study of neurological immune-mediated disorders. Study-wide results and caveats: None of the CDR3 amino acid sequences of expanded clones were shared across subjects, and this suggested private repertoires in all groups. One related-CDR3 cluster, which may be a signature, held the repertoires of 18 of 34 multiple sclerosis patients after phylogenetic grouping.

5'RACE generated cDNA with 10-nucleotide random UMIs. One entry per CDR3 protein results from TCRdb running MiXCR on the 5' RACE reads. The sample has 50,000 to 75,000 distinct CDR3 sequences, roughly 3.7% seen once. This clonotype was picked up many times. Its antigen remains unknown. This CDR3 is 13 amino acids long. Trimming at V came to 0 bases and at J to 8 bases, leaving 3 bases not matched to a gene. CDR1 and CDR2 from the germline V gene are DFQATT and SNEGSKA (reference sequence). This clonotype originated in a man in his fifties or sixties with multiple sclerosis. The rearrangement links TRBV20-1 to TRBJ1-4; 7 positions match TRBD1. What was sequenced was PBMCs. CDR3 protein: CSARETGPEKLFF. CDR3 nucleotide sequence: TGCAGTGCTAGAGAGACAGGGCCGGAAAAACTGTTTTTT.